This T cell receptor beta chain was found in a study of graft-versus-host responses after intestinal transplantation (dated by TCRdb to the early 2020s). The study in broad terms: The transplants that recipients received were multivisceral, liver-intestinal, or isolated intestinal. Anti-thymocyte globulin induction was given to all recipients, followed by maintenance tacrolimus and steroids for approximately three years. Bulk TCR-beta CDR3 sequencing was used to track graft-versus-host and host-versus-graft alloreactive T cell clones in the graft, circulation and bone marrow after intestinal transplantation. Alloreactive clones were identified by sequencing pre-transplant mixed lymphocyte reaction products and comparing these products with unstimulated pre-transplant donor and recipient T cells. Of the approximately 25 intestinal transplant recipients enrolled in the cohort, one of whom was a retransplant, a few patients without pretransplant specimens were excluded. A peak of at least 4% donor T cells among recipient peripheral blood mononuclear cells was the definition used for donor T cell macrochimerism. Rather than being sequenced by the commercial service, samples from a few later patients were sequenced in-house on an Illumina MiSeq and processed with MiXCR. Broader findings and caveats from the paper: Peak levels of circulating GvH clones were associated with declines in HvG clones early after transplant. In the allografts of patients with donor T cell macrochimerism, GvH to HvG T cell clonal ratios were high. Conclusions were limited by the relatively low number and heterogeneity of intestinal transplant patients. GvH clones were detected in recipient bone marrow, and some of these GvH clones were observed earlier in ileal mucosa or blood, consistent with an intestinal mucosal origin.

The cysteine opens and the phenylalanine closes a CDR3 of 15 amino acids. Just the 45-base CDR3 DNA is kept, in frame starting at base 1. The germline V gene supplies CDR1 LGHNT and CDR2 FRNRAP. Between the V and J ends, shortened by 1 base and 0 bases respectively, the junction contains 9 bases. Dithiothreitol, EDTA incubations and collagenase D digestion were used to isolate intraepithelial and lamina propria lymphocytes from graft specimens. Bulk TCR-beta sequencing was performed on serial intestinal graft biopsy specimens collected as late as 600 days after transplant. Library generation was performed with the immunoSEQ multiplex PCR assay. Adaptive Biotechnologies carried out high-throughput TCR-beta CDR3 sequencing of genomic DNA for most patients. The authors' pipeline ran thus. Adaptive's ImmunoSEQ software was the source of the TCR sequencing data for about 20 patients, while a few other patients were processed with MiXCR and VDJtools. CDR3 nucleotide sequences shared between donor and recipient were removed because their origin could not be assigned. Alloreactive clones required at least 2-fold expansion over unstimulated cells and minimum CFSE-low frequency of 0.002% (template counts) or 0.001% (read counts). Mappable clones were those detected in sequenced pre-transplant spleen, lymph node, or MLR CFSE-low populations of the donor or recipient. Cumulative frequency of alloreactive clones was calculated as a percentage of all sequences weighted by copy number. Entries here come from immuneACCESS through TCRdb and include only in-frame sequences with V and J called. Some clones fail to appear in such tables; in the studies checked, an unresolved V gene covers under half of the shortfall, and the cause of the remainder is unknown. V and J calls plus clone size are reproduced from that table; the DNA served to infer D and trimming. This sample comprises 15,000 to 20,000 clones, roughly 78% of them detected only once. The ten largest clonotypes hold 18% of the sample.

About this clone: Its antigen remains undetermined. Per-nucleotide qualities are absent, and no much larger clonotype sits a single base away.

The sequenced sample was ileum tissue, obtained roughly 110 days after intestinal transplant. The rearranged chain carries TRBV12-5 and TRBJ1-2; too little of a D gene remains to name it. This TCR was sampled from a human patient who received an intestinal transplant, so some T cells may come from the graft donor. The DNA sequence is given as TGTGCTAGTGGTTTGGCAGCCAGAGCTAACTATGGCTACACCTTC. Its protein is CASGLAARANYGYTF.